The clone carrying this TCR beta chain was detected only once. What it binds is not known. This sample stems from a study of siplizumab effects on memory and regulatory T cells. General study results and limits: For siplizumab cultures, the suppressive function of their proliferating Tregs was not confirmed. Among mappable alloreactive CD4+ clones, the Treg-derived fraction averaged around 69% with siplizumab versus roughly 27% in controls. Most alloreactive clones went unmapped to unstimulated subsets; only a minor fraction mapped.

The assay looked at some 100,000 TCR templates in each sample. Assay used: immunoSEQ multiplex PCR; TCRdb lists only in-frame clones, some missing. The table records 80,000 to 130,000 clones, about 91% of them present only once. Trimming took 3 bases from V and 4 from J; bases not matched to a gene: 12. This CDR3 is built from 17 residues. Germline V lookup: CDR1 SGHRS, CDR2 YFSETQ. The specimen sequenced was Tregs sorted from blood. This chain connects TRBV5-1 to TRBJ1-4; 7 bases agree with TRBD1. The TCR comes from a human donor in good health. The CDR3 DNA reads as TGCGCCAGCAGCTCCCCCGCCGGGACAGCGCTTAATGAAAAACTGTTTTTT. This sequence encodes CASSSPAGTALNEKLFF.